This is a list of T cell receptor beta chains from one sample in a study of blood T cell repertoires in COVID-19. The table came from immunoSEQ multiplex PCR; TCRdb's copy has only in-frame clones and leaves some out. The sample consists of about 260,000 clones, 90% of them appearing once. Input material: peripheral blood. These receptor sequences come from a woman in her thirties or forties with acute or convalescent COVID-19. The CDR3 runs from the conserved cysteine through the conserved F or W. A D gene is named only where the DNA matches it firmly. Where a row states a size, it is once, few, many or the class of an expanded clone; other rows omit it.

clone_size d_call j_call v_call cdr3_aa cdr3_nt
. . TRBJ2-1 TRBV6-1 CASSGGHQGWDNEQFF TGTGCCAGCAGTGGCGGACACCAGGGTTGGGACAATGAGCAGTTCTTC
once TRBD1 TRBJ2-6 TRBV5-1 CASGQGIFSGANVLTF TGCGCCAGCGGACAGGGTATCTTCTCTGGGGCCAACGTCCTGACTTTC
. . TRBJ1-1 TRBV27 CASSFYPGANTEAFF TGTGCCAGCAGTTTTTACCCGGGAGCCAACACTGAAGCTTTCTTT
. . TRBJ1-1 TRBV6-1 CASIEFGYGNTEAFF TGTGCCAGCATCGAGTTCGGTTACGGGAACACTGAAGCTTTCTTT
few . TRBJ2-1 TRBV11-2 CASSLFPSSYNEQFF TGTGCCAGCAGCTTATTCCCGAGCTCCTACAATGAGCAGTTCTTC
. TRBD1 TRBJ2-4 TRBV6-6 CASSRGQNPQNIQYF TGTGCCAGCAGCCGGGGACAGAATCCCCAAAACATTCAGTACTTC
. . TRBJ1-1 TRBV5-1 CASSLEGLRGGTEAFF TGCGCCAGCAGCTTGGAAGGGCTGCGGGGGGGTACTGAAGCTTTCTTT
. . TRBJ2-1 TRBV19 CASRPDMSSYNEQFF TGTGCCAGTAGGCCTGACATGAGCTCCTACAATGAGCAGTTCTTC
. . TRBJ1-5 TRBV3-1/TRBV3-2 CASSVQGSNQPQHF TGTGCCAGCAGCGTACAGGGTAGCAATCAGCCCCAGCATTTT
. TRBD2 TRBJ2-5 TRBV2 CASSVDGGGQETQYF TGTGCCAGCAGTGTCGACGGGGGGGGCCAAGAGACCCAGTACTTC
once . TRBJ2-3 TRBV5-1 CASSLQGYIGTDTQYF TGCGCCAGCAGCTTACAGGGATATATCGGAACAGATACGCAGTATTTT
. TRBD2 TRBJ2-3 TRBV5-4 CASTLSGVTTDTQYF TGTGCCAGCACTCTTAGCGGGGTGACAACAGATACGCAGTATTTT
. . TRBJ1-2 TRBV24-1 CATSEQYRDYGYTF TGTGCCACCAGTGAACAGTACAGGGACTATGGCTACACCTTC
. . TRBJ1-5 TRBV3-1/TRBV3-2 CASSPLTENQPQHF TGTGCCAGCAGCCCGCTGACAGAGAATCAGCCCCAGCATTTT
. TRBD2 TRBJ2-1 TRBV7-7 CASSLEAQAGGRAAYNEQFF TGTGCCAGCAGCTTAGAGGCCCAAGCGGGGGGCCGCGCGGCCTACAATGAGCAGTTCTTC
. . TRBJ1-6 TRBV30 CAWEGSAGNNSPLHF TGTGCCTGGGAAGGATCCGCCGGGAATAATTCACCCCTCCACTTT
few TRBD1 TRBJ2-1 TRBV6-5 CASKLLTGGDEQFF TGTGCCAGCAAATTGTTGACAGGGGGCGATGAGCAGTTCTTC
. . TRBJ1-3 TRBV11-2 CASSQGSTPGNTIYF TGTGCCAGCAGCCAGGGCTCAACCCCTGGAAACACCATATATTTT
. . TRBJ2-3 TRBV3-1/TRBV3-2 CASSQGLSTDTQYF TGTGCCAGCAGCCAAGGACTTAGCACAGATACGCAGTATTTT
once . TRBJ1-2 TRBV24-1 CATSDTNTNGYTF TGTGCCACCAGTGATACGAACACAAATGGCTACACCTTC
. . TRBJ1-2 TRBV11-2 CASSGTTGTYGYTF TGTGCCAGCAGCGGCACAACAGGGACGTATGGCTACACCTTC
once TRBD1 TRBJ1-6 TRBV5-1 CASSPGTVNSPLHF TGCGCCAGCAGCCCCGGGACAGTCAATTCACCCCTCCACTTT
. . TRBJ1-1 TRBV18 CASSPPARGNEAFF TGTGCCAGCTCACCACCGGCGCGAGGGAATGAAGCTTTCTTT
. TRBD1 TRBJ2-1 TRBV5-8 CASSRQGAGYNEQFF TGTGCCAGCAGCAGACAGGGGGCAGGCTACAATGAGCAGTTCTTC
once . TRBJ1-2 TRBV27 CASSLAGGGYGYTF TGTGCCAGCAGTTTGGCCGGGGGGGGCTATGGCTACACCTTC
few . TRBJ1-1 TRBV4-1 CASSPGTRNTEAFF TGCGCCAGCAGCCCGGGGACAAGAAACACTGAAGCTTTCTTT
. . TRBJ1-1 TRBV7-2 CASSLGAPGTEAFF TGTGCCAGCAGCTTAGGGGCCCCCGGAACTGAAGCTTTCTTT
. . TRBJ1-6 TRBV27 CASSFRGDNNSPLHF TGTGCCAGCAGTTTCCGAGGGGACAATAATTCACCCCTCCACTTT
. . TRBJ1-5 TRBV5-3 CARSLPHIGPQHF TGTGCCAGAAGCTTACCCCACATTGGGCCCCAGCATTTT
. . TRBJ1-5 TRBV28 CASSSSPYSNQPQHF TGTGCCAGCAGTTCCTCCCCCTATAGCAATCAGCCCCAGCATTTT
. . TRBJ1-1 TRBV18 CASSPREGRNTEAFF TGTGCCAGCTCACCAAGGGAGGGGCGGAACACTGAAGCTTTCTTT
. . TRBJ1-2 TRBV5-4 CASSFGGGAGYTF TGTGCCAGCAGCTTTGGGGGAGGGGCTGGCTACACCTTC
. . TRBJ1-2 TRBV7-2 CASSLVLGPYGYTF TGTGCCAGCAGCTTAGTACTGGGCCCCTATGGCTACACCTTC
. TRBD1 TRBJ2-1 TRBV9 CASAPAGGPYNEQFF TGTGCCAGCGCCCCTGCAGGGGGCCCCTACAATGAGCAGTTCTTC
. TRBD1 TRBJ1-6 TRBV6-1 CASSEAGQGLSPLHF TGTGCCAGCAGTGAAGCGGGACAGGGACTTTCACCCCTCCACTTT
. TRBD2 TRBJ2-5 TRBV4-2 CASSQERMGLAGGGATQYF TGTGCCAGCAGCCAAGAACGTATGGGCCTAGCGGGGGGCGGGGCGACCCAGTACTTC
. . TRBJ1-5 TRBV7-8 CASSQGGGGQPQHF TGTGCCAGCAGCCAAGGTGGGGGGGGCCAGCCCCAGCATTTT
. . TRBJ2-2 TRBV5-1 CASSSQGFGAGELFF TGCGCCAGCAGCTCACAGGGTTTTGGAGCCGGGGAGCTGTTTTTT
. . TRBJ1-1 TRBV30 CAWSVRRRDTEAFF TGTGCCTGGAGTGTCCGGAGGAGGGACACTGAAGCTTTCTTT
. TRBD2 TRBJ2-1 TRBV6-6 CASIPRATSGNEQFF TGTGCCAGCATCCCTAGAGCGACTAGCGGCAATGAGCAGTTCTTC
. TRBD2 TRBJ2-1 TRBV5-6 CASSLGGGAPYNEQFF TGTGCCAGCAGCTTGGGCGGGGGGGCCCCCTACAATGAGCAGTTCTTC
. . TRBJ2-1 TRBV5-1 CASSLVQGGNEQFF TGCGCCAGCAGCTTGGTTCAGGGAGGAAATGAGCAGTTCTTC
. . TRBJ2-5 TRBV21-1 CASSTAGVWRDSPGGETQYF TGTGCCAGCAGCACCGCTGGTGTTTGGCGGGACTCCCCAGGTGGAGAGACCCAGTACTTC
. . TRBJ2-1 TRBV9 CASSPPGRGGNNEQFF TGTGCCAGCAGCCCCCCAGGGAGGGGGGGAAACAATGAGCAGTTCTTC
. . TRBJ1-4 TRBV12-5 CASGLILDGAREPEKLFF TGTGCTAGTGGTTTGATCCTCGACGGAGCCCGAGAACCGGAAAAACTGTTTTTT
. . TRBJ1-1 TRBV27 CASIGPGAKNTEAFF TGTGCCAGCATAGGTCCAGGGGCAAAAAACACTGAAGCTTTCTTT
. . TRBJ2-1 TRBV14 CASSPTSPREQFF TGTGCCAGCAGCCCGACTAGTCCGCGGGAGCAGTTCTTC
. . TRBJ1-4 TRBV2 CASSKTRGGDEKLFF TGTGCCAGCAGTAAGACGAGGGGAGGGGATGAAAAACTGTTTTTT
. . TRBJ2-3 TRBV9 CASSVAGGPSADTQYF TGTGCCAGCAGCGTAGCGGGGGGCCCTTCTGCGGATACGCAGTATTTT
. . TRBJ2-6 TRBV2 CASSITGFNVLTF TGTGCCAGCAGTATTACAGGGTTCAACGTCCTGACTTTC
. . TRBJ1-1 TRBV5-1 CASSRPGDTEAFF TGCGCCAGCAGCAGGCCGGGGGACACTGAAGCTTTCTTT
. . TRBJ2-6 TRBV9 CASSVEESGANVLTF TGTGCCAGCAGCGTAGAGGAGTCCGGGGCCAACGTCCTGACTTTC
. . TRBJ2-5 TRBV7-2 CASSLAREETQYF TGTGCCAGCAGCTTAGCACGGGAAGAGACCCAGTACTTC
few . TRBJ1-3 TRBV12-5 CASGLVLTAVSGNTIYF TGTGCTAGTGGTTTGGTATTGACGGCGGTCTCTGGAAACACCATATATTTT